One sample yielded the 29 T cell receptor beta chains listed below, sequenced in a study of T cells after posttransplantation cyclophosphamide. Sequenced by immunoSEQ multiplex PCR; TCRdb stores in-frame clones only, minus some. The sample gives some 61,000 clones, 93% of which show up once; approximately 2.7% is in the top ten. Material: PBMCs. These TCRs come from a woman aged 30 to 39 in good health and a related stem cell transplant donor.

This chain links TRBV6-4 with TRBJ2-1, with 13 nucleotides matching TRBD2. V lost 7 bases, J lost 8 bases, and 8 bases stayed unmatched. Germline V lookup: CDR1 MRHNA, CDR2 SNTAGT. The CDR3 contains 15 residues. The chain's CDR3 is CASTPGTSGADEQFF. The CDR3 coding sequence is TGTGCCAGCACCCCCGGGACTAGCGGGGCAGATGAGCAGTTCTTC.

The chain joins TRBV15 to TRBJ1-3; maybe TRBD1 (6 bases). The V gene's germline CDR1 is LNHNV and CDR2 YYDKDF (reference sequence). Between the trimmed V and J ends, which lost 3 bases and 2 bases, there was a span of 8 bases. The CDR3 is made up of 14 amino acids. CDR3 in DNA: TGTGCCACCAGCAGGGGGGACACTGGAAACACCATATATTTT. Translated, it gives CATSRGDTGNTIYF.

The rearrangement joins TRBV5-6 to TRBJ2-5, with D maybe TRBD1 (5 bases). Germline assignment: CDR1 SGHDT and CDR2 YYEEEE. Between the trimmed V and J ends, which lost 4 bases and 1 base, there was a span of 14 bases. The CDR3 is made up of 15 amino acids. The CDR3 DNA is TGTGCCAGCAGCCCCCCAAGCAGGGCCCAAGAGACCCAGTACTTC. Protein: CASSPPSRAQETQYF. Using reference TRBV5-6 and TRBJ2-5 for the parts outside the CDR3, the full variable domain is DAGVTQSPTHLIKTRGQQVTLRCSPKSGHDTVSWYQQALGQGPQFIFQYYEEEERQRGNFPDRFSGHQFPNYSSELNVNALLLGDSALYLCASSPPSRAQETQYFGPGTRLLVL.

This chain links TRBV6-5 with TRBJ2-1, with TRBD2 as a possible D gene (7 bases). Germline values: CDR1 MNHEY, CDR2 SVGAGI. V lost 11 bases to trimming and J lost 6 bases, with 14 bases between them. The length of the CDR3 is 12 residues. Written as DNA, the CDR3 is TGTGCCTCTATGGGGGGGCTCAATGAGCAGTTCTTC. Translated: CASMGGLNEQFF.

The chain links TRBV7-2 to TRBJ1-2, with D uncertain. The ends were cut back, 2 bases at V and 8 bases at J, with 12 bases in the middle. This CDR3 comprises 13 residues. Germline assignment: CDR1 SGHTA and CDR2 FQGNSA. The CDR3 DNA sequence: TGTGCCAGCAGCTTACGACCCGATACGGGCTACACCTTC. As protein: CASSLRPDTGYTF.

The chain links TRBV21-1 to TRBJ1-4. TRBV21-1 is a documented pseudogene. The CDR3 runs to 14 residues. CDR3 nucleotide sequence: TGTGCCAGCAGCCGAAGCGAAACTAATGAAAAACTGTTTTTT. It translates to CASSRSETNEKLFF.

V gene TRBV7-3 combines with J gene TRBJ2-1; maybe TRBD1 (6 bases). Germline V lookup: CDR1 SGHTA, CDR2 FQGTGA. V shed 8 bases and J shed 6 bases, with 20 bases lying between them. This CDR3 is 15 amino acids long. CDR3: CASAMQGRGFNEQFF. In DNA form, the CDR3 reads TGTGCCAGCGCGATGCAGGGCAGGGGATTCAATGAGCAGTTCTTC. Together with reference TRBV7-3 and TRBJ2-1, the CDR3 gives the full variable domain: GAGVSQTPSNKVTEKGKYVELRCDPISGHTALYWYRQSLGQGPEFLIYFQGTGAADDSGLPNDRFFAVRPEGSVSTLKIQRTERGDSAVYLCASAMQGRGFNEQFFGPGTRLTVL.

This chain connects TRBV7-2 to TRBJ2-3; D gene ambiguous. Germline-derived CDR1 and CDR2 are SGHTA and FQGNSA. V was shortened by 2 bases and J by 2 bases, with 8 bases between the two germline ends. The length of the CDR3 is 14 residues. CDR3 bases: TGTGCCAGCAGCTTAACGGCCTCCACAGATACGCAGTATTTT. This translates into CASSLTASTDTQYF.

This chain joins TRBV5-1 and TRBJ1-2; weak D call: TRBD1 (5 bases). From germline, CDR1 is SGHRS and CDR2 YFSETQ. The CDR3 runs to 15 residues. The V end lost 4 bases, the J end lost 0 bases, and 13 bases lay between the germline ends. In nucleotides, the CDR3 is TGCGCCAGCAGCCCGGAGTTGACAGCTAACTATGGCTACACCTTC. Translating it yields CASSPELTANYGYTF.

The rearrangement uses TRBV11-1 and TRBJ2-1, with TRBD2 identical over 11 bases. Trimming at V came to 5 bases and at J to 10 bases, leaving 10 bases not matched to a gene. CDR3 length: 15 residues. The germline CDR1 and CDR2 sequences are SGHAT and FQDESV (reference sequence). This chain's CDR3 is CASSLISGGASEQFF. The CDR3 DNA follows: TGTGCCAGCAGCCTAATTAGCGGGGGGGCGTCAGAGCAGTTCTTC.

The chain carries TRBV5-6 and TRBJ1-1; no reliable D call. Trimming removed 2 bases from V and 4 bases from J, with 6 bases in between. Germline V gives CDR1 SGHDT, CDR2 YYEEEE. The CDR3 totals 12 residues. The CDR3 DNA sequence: TGTGCCAGCAGCTTAGAGCCCACTGAAGCTTTCTTT. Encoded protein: CASSLEPTEAFF.

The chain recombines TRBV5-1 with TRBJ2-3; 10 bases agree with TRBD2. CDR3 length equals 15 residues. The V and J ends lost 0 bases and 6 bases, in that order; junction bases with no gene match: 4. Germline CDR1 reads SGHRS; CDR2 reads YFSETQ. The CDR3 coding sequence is TGCGCCAGCAGCTTGGTTCTAGCGGGGGCCGATACGCAGTATTTT. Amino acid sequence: CASSLVLAGADTQYF.

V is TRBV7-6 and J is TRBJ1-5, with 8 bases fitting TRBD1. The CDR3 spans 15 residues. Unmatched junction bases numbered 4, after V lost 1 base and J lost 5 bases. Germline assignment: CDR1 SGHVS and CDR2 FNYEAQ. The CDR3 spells CASSLDQGAYQPQHF. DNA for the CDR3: TGTGCCAGCAGCTTAGATCAGGGGGCCTATCAGCCCCAGCATTTT.

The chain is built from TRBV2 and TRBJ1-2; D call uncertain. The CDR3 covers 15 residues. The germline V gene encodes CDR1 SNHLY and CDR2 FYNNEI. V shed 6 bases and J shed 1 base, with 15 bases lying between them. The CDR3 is CASSRTKAVNYGYTF. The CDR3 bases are TGTGCCAGCAGCCGAACAAAAGCCGTTAACTATGGCTACACCTTC.

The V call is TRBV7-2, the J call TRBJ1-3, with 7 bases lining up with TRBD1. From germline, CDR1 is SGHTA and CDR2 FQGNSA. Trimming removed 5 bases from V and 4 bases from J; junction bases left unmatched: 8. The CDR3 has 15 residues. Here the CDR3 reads CASSLVGDRGNTIYF. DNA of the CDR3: TGTGCCAGCAGCCTCGTGGGGGACAGAGGAAACACCATATATTTT.

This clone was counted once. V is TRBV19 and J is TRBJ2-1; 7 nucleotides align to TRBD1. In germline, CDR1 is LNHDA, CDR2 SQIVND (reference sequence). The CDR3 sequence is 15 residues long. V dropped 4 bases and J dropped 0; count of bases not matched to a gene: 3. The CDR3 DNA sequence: TGTGCCAGTAGTAAACAGGGGAACTCCTACAATGAGCAGTTCTTC. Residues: CASSKQGNSYNEQFF. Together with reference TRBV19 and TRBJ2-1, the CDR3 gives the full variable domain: DGGITQSPKYLFRKEGQNVTLSCEQNLNHDAMYWYRQDPGQGLRLIYYSQIVNDFQKGDIAEGYSVSREKKESFPLTVTSAQKNPTAFYLCASSKQGNSYNEQFFGPGTRLTVL.

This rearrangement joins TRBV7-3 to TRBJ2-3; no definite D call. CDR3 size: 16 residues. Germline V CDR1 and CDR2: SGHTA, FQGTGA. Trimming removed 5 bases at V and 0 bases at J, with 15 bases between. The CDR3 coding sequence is TGTGCCAGCAGCCCCTTCGGGTTTCCTAGCACAGATACGCAGTATTTT. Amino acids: CASSPFGFPSTDTQYF. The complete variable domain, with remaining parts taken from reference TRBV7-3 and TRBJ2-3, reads GAGVSQTPSNKVTEKGKYVELRCDPISGHTALYWYRQSLGQGPEFLIYFQGTGAADDSGLPNDRFFAVRPEGSVSTLKIQRTERGDSAVYLCASSPFGFPSTDTQYFGPGTRLTVL.

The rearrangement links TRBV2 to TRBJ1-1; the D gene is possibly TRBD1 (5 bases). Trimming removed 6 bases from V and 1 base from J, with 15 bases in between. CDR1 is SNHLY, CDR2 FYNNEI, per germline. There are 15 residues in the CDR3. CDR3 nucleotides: TGTGCCAGCAGCCAGGGACGGATCGAGAACACTGAAGCTTTCTTT. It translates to CASSQGRIENTEAFF.

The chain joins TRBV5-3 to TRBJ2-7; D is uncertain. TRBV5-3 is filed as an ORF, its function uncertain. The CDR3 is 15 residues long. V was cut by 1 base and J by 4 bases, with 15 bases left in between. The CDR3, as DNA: TGTGCCAGAAGCTTGCCCTTCCAAATACCGTACGAGCAGTACTTC. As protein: CARSLPFQIPYEQYF.

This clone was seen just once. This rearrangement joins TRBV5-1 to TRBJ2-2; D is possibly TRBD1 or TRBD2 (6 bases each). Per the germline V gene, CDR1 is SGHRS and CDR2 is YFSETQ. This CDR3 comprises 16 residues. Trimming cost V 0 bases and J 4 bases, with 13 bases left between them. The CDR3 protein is CASSLVRGPGTGELFF. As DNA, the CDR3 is TGCGCCAGCAGCTTGGTCCGGGGGCCTGGCACCGGGGAGCTGTTTTTT.

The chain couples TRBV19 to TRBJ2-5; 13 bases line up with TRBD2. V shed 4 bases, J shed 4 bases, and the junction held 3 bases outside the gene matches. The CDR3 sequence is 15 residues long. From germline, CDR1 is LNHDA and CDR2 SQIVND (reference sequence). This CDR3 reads CASSTGLAGVETQYF. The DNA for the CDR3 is TGTGCCAGTAGTACCGGACTAGCGGGGGTAGAGACCCAGTACTTC.

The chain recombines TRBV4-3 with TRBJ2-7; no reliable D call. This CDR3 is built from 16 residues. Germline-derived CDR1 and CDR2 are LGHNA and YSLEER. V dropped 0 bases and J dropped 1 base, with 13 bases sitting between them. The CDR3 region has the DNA TGCGCCAGCAGCCAAGATCCGACTGACTTGTCCTACGAGCAGTACTTC. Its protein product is CASSQDPTDLSYEQYF.

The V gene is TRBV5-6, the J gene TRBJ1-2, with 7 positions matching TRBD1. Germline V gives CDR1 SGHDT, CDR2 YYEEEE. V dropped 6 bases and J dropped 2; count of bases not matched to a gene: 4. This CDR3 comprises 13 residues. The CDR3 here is CASMRTGNYGYTF. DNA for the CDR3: TGTGCCAGCATGCGGACAGGAAACTATGGCTACACCTTC. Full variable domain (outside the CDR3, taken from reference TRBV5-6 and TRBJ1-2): DAGVTQSPTHLIKTRGQQVTLRCSPKSGHDTVSWYQQALGQGPQFIFQYYEEEERQRGNFPDRFSGHQFPNYSSELNVNALLLGDSALYLCASMRTGNYGYTFGSGTRLTVV.

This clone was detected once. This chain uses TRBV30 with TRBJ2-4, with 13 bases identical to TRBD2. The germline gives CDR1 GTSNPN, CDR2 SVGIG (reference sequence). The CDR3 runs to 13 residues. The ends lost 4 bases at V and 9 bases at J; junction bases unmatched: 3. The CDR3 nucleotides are TGTGCCTGGACCGGGACTAGCGGGGTCATTCAGTACTTC. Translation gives CAWTGTSGVIQYF.

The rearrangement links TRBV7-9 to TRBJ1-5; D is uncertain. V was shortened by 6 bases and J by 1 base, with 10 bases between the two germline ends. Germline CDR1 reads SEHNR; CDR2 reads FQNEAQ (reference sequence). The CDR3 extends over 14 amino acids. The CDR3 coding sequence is TGTGCCAGCAGTTCTGATCCCAGCAATCAGCCCCAGCATTTT. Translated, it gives CASSSDPSNQPQHF.

The CDR3: CAISRGEMWNEQFF. CDR3 bases: TGTGCCATCAGCCGCGGGGAAATGTGGAATGAGCAGTTCTTC. The V gene is TRBV19, the J gene TRBJ2-1; D may be TRBD2 (6 bases). V lost 10 bases, J lost 7 bases, and 20 bases lay in between. Germline V gene lookup returns CDR1 LNHDA and CDR2 SQIVND (reference sequence). The CDR3 loop spans 14 amino acids. Variable domain in full (rest from reference TRBV19 and TRBJ2-1): DGGITQSPKYLFRKEGQNVTLSCEQNLNHDAMYWYRQDPGQGLRLIYYSQIVNDFQKGDIAEGYSVSREKKESFPLTVTSAQKNPTAFYLCAISRGEMWNEQFFGPGTRLTVL.

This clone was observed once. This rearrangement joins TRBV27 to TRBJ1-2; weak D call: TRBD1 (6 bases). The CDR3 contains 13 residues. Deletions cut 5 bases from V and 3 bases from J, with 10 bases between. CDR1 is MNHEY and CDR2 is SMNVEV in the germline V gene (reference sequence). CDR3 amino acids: CASSTGSYYGYTF. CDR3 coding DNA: TGTGCCAGCAGTACAGGGTCCTACTATGGCTACACCTTC.

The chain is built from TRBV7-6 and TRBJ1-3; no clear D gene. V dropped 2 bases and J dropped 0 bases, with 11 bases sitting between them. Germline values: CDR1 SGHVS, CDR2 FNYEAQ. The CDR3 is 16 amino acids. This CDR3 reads CASSLIGLNSGNTIYF. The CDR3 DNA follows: TGTGCCAGCAGCTTAATCGGACTGAACTCTGGAAACACCATATATTTT.

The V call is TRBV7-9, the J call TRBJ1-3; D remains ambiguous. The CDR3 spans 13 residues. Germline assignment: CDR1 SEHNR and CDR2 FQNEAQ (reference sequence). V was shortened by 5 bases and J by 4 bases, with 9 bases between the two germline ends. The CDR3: CASSPGVGNTIYF. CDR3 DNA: TGTGCCAGCAGCCCAGGCGTGGGAAACACCATATATTTT.